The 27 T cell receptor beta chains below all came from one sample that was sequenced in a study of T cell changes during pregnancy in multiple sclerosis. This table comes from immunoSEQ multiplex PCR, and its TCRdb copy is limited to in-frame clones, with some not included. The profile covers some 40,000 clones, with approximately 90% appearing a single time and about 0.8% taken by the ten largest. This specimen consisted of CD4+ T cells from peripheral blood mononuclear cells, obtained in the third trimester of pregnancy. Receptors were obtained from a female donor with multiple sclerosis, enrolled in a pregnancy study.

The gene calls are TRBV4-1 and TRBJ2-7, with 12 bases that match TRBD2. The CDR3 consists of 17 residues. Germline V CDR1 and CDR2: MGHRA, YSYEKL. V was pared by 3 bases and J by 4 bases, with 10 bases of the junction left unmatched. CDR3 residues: CASSHHLPGTSGYEQYF. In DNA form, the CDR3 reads TGCGCCAGCAGCCATCATCTCCCCGGGACTAGCGGGTACGAGCAGTACTTC.

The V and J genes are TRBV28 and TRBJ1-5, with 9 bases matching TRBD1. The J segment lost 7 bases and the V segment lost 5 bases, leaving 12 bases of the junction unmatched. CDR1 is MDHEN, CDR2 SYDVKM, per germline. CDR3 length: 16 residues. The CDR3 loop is CASSGDRDLARQPQHF. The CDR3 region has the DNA TGTGCCAGCAGTGGGGACAGGGACTTGGCAAGACAGCCCCAGCATTTT.

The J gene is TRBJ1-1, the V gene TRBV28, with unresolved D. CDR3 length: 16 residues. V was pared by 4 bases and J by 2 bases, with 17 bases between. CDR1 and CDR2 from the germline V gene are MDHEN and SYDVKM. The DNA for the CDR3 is TGTGCCAGCAGTTCATCCCACGCGACAACCAACACTGAAGCTTTCTTT. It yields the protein CASSSSHATTNTEAFF.

In DNA, the CDR3 is TGCGCCAGCAGCCACGAGGGGATTAGCGGGAGGACTAGCTCCTACGAGCAGTACTTC. Encoded protein: CASSHEGISGRTSSYEQYF. The rearrangement links TRBV4-1 to TRBJ2-7; 10 bases line up with TRBD2. CDR1 is MGHRA and CDR2 is YSYEKL in the germline V gene. The ends lost 3 bases at V and 0 bases at J; junction bases unmatched: 14. The CDR3 runs 19 residues.

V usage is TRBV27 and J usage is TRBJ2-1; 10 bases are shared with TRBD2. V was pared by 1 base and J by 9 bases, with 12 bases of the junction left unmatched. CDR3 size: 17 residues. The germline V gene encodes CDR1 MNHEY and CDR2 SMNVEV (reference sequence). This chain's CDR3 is CASSLFLAGDIVSEQFF. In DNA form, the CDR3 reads TGTGCCAGCAGTTTATTTCTAGCGGGAGACATTGTCAGTGAGCAGTTCTTC.

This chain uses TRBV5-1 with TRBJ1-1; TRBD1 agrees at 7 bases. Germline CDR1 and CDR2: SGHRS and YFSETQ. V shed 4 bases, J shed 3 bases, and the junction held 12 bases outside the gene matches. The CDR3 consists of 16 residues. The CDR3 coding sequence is TGCGCCAGCAGCCAAACGCAGGGACAGTTGTACACTGAAGCTTTCTTT. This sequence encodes CASSQTQGQLYTEAFF.

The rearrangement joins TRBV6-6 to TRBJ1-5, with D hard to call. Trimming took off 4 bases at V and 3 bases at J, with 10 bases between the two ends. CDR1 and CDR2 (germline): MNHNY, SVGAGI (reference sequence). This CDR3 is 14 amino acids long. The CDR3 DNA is TGTGCCAGCAGTTTTAGAGGGTCCAATCAGCCCCAGCATTTT. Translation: CASSFRGSNQPQHF.

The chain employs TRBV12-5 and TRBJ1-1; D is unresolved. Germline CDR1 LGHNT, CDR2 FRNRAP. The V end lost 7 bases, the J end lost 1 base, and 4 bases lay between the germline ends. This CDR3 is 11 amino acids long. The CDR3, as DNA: TGTGCTAGTGCCAAGAACACTGAAGCTTTCTTT. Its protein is CASAKNTEAFF.

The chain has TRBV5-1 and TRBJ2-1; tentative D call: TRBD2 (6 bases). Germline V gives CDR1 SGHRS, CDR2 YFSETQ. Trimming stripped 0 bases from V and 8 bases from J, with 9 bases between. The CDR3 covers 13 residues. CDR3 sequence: CASSLGVADEQFF. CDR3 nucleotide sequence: TGCGCCAGCAGCTTGGGGGTAGCGGATGAGCAGTTCTTC.

Written as DNA, the CDR3 is TGTGCCAGCAGTGAAAATCCCGCAGGGCACTATGGCTACACCTTC. This codes for CASSENPAGHYGYTF. The chain couples TRBV2 to TRBJ1-2, with D possibly being TRBD1 (5 bases). V lost 2 bases and J 3 bases, leaving 13 bases between the germline ends. The CDR3 has 15 amino acids. Germline lookup yields CDR1 SNHLY and CDR2 FYNNEI. The variable domain in full, with the rest retrieved from reference TRBV2 and TRBJ1-2, is EPEVTQTPSHQVTQMGQEVILRCVPISNHLYFYWYRQILGQKVEFLVSFYNNEISEKSEIFDDQFSVERPDGSNFTLKIRSTKLEDSAMYFCASSENPAGHYGYTFGSGTRLTVV.

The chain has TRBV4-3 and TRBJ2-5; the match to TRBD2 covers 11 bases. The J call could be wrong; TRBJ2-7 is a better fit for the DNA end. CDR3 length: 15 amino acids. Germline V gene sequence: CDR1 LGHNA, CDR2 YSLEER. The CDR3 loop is CASSQRLAGPYEQYF. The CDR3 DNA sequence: TGCGCCAGCAGCCAACGACTAGCGGGACCCTACGAGCAGTACTTC.

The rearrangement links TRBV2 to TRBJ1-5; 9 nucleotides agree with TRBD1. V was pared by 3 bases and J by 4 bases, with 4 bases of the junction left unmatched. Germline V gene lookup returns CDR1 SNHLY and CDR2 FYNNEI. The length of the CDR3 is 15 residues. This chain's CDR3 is CASSDRGTGNQPQHF. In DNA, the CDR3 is TGTGCCAGCAGTGATCGGGGGACAGGGAATCAGCCCCAGCATTTT.

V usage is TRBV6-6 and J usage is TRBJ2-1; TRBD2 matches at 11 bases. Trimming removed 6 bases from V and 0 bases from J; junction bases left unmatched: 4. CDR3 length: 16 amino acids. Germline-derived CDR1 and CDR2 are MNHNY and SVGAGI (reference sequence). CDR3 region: CASSSGTSGSYNEQFF. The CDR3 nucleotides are TGTGCCAGCAGCTCCGGGACTAGCGGCTCCTACAATGAGCAGTTCTTC.

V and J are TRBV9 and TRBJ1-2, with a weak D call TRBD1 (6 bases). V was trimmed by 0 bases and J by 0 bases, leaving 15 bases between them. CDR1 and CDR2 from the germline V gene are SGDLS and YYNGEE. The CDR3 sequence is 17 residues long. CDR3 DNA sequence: TGTGCCAGCAGCGTAGAAGACAGGAGAGCTTCTAACTATGGCTACACCTTC. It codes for CASSVEDRRASNYGYTF.

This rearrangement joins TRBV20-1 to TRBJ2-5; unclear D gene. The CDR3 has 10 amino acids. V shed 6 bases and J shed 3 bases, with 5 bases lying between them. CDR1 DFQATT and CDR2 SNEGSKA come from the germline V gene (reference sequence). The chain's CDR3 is CSALEETQYF. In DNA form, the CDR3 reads TGCAGTGCCTTAGAAGAGACCCAGTACTTC.

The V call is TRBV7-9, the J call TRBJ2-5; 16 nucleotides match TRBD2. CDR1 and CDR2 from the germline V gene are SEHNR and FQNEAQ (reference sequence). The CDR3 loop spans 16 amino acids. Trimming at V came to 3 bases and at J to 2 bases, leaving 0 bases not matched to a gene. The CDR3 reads CASSLGLAGGQETQYF. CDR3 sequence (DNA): TGTGCCAGCAGCTTGGGACTAGCGGGAGGGCAAGAGACCCAGTACTTC.

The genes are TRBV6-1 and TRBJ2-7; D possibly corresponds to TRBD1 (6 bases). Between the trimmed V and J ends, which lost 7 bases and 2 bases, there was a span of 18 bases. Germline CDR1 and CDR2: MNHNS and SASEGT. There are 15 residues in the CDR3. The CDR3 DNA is TGTGCCAGCATCTCTACAGCAGGGGTGGCCTACGAGCAGTACTTC. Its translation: CASISTAGVAYEQYF.

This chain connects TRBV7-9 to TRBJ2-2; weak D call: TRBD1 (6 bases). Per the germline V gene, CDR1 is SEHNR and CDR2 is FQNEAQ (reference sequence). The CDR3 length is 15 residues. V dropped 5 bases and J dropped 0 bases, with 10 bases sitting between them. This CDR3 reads CASSGQTSNTGELFF. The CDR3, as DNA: TGTGCCAGCAGCGGACAGACCTCGAACACCGGGGAGCTGTTTTTT. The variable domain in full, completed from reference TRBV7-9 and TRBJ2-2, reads DTGVSQNPRHKITKRGQNVTFRCDPISEHNRLYWYRQTLGQGPEFLTYFQNEAQLEKSRLLSDRFSAERPKGSFSTLEIQRTEQGDSAMYLCASSGQTSNTGELFFGEGSRLTVL.

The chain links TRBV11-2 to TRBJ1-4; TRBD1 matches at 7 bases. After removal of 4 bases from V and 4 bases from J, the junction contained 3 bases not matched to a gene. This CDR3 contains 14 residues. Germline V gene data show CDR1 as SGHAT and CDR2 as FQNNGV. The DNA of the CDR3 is TGTGCCAGCAGCTACAGACAGGGTAATGAAAAACTGTTTTTT. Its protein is CASSYRQGNEKLFF.

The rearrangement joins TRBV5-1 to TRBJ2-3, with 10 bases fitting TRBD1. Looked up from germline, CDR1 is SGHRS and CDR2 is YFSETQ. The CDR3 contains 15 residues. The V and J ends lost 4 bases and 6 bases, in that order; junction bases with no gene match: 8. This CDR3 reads CASSPTGTGVDTQYF. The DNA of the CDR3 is TGCGCCAGCAGCCCCACCGGGACAGGGGTGGATACGCAGTATTTT.

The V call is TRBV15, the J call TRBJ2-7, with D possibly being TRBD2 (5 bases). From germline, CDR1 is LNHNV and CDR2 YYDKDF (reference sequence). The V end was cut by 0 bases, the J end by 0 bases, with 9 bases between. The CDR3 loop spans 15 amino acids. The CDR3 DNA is TGTGCCACCAGCAGAGACCCGGGAAGCTCCTACGAGCAGTACTTC. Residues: CATSRDPGSSYEQYF.

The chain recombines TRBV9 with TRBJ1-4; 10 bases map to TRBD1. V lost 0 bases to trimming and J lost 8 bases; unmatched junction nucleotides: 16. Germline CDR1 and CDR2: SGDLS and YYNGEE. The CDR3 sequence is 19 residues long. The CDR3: CASSVAVGQGVGEEEKLFF. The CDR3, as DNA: TGTGCCAGCAGCGTAGCTGTCGGACAGGGGGTGGGAGAGGAAGAAAAACTGTTTTTT.

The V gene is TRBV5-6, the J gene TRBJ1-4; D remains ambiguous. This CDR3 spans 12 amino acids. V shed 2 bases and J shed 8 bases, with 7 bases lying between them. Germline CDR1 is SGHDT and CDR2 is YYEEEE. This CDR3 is CASSFQQEKLFF. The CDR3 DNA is TGTGCCAGCAGCTTTCAACAGGAAAAACTGTTTTTT.

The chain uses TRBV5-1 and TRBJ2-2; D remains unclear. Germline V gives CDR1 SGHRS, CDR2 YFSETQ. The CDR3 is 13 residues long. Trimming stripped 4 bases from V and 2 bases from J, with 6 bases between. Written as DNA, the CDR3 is TGCGCCAGCAGCGCCCTAAACACCGGGGAGCTGTTTTTT. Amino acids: CASSALNTGELFF.

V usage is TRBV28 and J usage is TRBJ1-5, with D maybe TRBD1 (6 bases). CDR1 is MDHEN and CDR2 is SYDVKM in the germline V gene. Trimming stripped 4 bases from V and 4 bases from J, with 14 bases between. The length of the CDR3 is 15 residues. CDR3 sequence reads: CASSSQGRPNQPQHF. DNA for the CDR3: TGTGCCAGCAGTTCCCAGGGGCGGCCTAATCAGCCCCAGCATTTT. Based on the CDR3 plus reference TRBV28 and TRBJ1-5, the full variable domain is DVKVTQSSRYLVKRTGEKVFLECVQDMDHENMFWYRQDPGLGLRLIYFSYDVKMKEKGDIPEGYSVSREKKERFSLILESASTNQTSMYLCASSSQGRPNQPQHFGDGTRLSIL.

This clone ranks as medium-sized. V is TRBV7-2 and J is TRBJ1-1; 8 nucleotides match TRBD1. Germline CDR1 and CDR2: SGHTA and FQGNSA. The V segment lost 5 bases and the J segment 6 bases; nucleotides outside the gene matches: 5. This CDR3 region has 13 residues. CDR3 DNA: TGTGCCAGCAGCCAGCAGGGGGCCTCTGAAGCTTTCTTT. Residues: CASSQQGASEAFF.

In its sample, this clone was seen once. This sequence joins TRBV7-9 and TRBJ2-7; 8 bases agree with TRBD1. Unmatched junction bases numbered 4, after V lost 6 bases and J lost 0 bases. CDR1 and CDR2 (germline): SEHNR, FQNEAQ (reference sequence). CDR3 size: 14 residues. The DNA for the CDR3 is TGTGCCAGCAGTTGGGACAGGTCCTCCTACGAGCAGTACTTC. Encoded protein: CASSWDRSSYEQYF.